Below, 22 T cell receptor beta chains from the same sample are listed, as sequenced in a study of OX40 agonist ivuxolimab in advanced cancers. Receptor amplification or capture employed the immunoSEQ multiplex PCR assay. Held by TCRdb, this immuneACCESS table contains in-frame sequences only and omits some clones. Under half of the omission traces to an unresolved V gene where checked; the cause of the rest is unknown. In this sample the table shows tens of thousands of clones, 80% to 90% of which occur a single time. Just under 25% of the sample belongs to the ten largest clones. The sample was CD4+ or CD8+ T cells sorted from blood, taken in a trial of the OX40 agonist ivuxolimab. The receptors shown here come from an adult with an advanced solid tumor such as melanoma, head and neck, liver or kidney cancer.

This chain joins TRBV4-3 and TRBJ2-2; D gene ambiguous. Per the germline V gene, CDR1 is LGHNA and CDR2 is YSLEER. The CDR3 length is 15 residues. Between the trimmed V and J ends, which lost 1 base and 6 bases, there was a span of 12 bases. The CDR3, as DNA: TGCGCCAGCAGCCAAGGCTGGGCGAGCGCCGGGGAGCTGTTTTTT. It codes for CASSQGWASAGELFF.

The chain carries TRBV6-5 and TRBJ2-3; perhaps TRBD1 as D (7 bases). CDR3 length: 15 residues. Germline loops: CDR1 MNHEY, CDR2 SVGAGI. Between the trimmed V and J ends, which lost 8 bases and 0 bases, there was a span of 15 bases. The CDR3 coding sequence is TGTGCCAGCTCAGGGGGGCCCACCAGCACAGATACGCAGTATTTT. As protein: CASSGGPTSTDTQYF.

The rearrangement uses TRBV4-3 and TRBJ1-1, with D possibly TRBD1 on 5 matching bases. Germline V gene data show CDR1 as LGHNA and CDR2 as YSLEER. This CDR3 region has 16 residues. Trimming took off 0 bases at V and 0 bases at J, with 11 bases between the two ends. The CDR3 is CASSQEREGLNTEAFF. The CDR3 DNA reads TGCGCCAGCAGCCAAGAAAGGGAGGGGTTGAACACTGAAGCTTTCTTT.

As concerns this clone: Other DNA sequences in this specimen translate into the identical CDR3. CDR3 loop: CASSSYYEQYF. CDR3 DNA sequence: TGTGCCAGCAGCTCGTACTACGAGCAGTACTTC. This chain links TRBV7-9 with TRBJ2-7; unclear D gene. The V and J ends lost 4 bases and 3 bases respectively, with 4 bases between them. From germline, CDR1 is SEHNR and CDR2 FQNEAQ (reference sequence). The CDR3 extends over 11 amino acids.

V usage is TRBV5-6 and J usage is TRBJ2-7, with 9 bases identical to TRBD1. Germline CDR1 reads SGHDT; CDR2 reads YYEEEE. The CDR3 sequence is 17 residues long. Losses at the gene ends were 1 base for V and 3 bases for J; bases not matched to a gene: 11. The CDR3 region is CASSLFGQGQMDYEQYF. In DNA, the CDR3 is TGTGCCAGCAGCTTGTTCGGACAGGGGCAAATGGACTACGAGCAGTACTTC.

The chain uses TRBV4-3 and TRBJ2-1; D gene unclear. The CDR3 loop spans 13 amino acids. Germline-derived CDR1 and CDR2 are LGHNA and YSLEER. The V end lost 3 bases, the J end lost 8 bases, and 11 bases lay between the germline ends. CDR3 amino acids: CASSQETWDEQFF. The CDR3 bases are TGCGCCAGCAGCCAGGAGACGTGGGATGAGCAGTTCTTC.

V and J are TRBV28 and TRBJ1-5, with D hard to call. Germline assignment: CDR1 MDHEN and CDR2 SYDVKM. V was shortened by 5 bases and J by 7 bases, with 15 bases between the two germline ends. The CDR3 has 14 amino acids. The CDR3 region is CASSLGGPRQPQHF. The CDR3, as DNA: TGTGCCAGCAGTCTCGGTGGCCCCCGGCAGCCCCAGCATTTT.

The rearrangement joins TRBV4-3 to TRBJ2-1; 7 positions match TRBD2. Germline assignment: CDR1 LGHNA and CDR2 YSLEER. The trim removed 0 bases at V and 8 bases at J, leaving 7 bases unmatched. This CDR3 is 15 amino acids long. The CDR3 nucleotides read TGCGCCAGCAGCCAAGATTCTGGACTAGTCTATGAGCAGTTCTTC. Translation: CASSQDSGLVYEQFF.

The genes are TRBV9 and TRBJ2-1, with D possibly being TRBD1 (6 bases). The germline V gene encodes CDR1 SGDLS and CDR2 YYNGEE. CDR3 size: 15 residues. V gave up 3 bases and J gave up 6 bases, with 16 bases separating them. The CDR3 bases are TGTGCCAGCAGCGCGTTTTCAGGACAGACCAATGAGCAGTTCTTC. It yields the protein CASSAFSGQTNEQFF. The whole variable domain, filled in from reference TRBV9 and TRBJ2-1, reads DSGVTQTPKHLITATGQRVTLRCSPRSGDLSVYWYQQSLDQGLQFLIQYYNGEERAKGNILERFSAQQFPDLHSELNLSSLELGDSALYFCASSAFSGQTNEQFFGPGTRLTVL.

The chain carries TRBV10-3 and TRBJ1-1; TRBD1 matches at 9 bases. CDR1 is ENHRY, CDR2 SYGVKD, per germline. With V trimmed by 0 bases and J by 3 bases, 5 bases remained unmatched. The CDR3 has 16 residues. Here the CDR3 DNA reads TGTGCCATCAGTGAGTCCCTCCGGACAGGGGACACTGAAGCTTTCTTT. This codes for CAISESLRTGDTEAFF.

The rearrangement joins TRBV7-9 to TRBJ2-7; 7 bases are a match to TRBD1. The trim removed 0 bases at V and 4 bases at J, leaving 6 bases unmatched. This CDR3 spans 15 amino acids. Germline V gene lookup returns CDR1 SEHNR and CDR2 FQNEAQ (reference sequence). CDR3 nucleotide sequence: TGTGCCAGCAGCTTAGCGCTAGGGACAGCTTACGAGCAGTACTTC. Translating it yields CASSLALGTAYEQYF.

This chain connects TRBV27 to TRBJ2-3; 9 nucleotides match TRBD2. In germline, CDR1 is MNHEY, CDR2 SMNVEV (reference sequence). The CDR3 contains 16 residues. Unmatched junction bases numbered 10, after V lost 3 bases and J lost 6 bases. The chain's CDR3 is CASSLSSGRQHDTQYF. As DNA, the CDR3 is TGTGCCAGCAGTTTGTCGAGCGGGAGGCAACACGATACGCAGTATTTT.

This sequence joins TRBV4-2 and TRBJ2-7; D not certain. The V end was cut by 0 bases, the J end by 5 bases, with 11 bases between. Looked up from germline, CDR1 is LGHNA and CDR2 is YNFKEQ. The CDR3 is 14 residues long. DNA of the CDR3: TGTGCCAGCAGCCAAGATACTAAGCCGAACGAGCAGTACTTC. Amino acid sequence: CASSQDTKPNEQYF.

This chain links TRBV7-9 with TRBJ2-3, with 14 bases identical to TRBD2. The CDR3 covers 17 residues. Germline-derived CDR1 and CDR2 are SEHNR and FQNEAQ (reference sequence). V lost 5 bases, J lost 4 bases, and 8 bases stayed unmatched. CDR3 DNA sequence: TGTGCCAGCAGCCCCAGGGGACTAGCGGGAGTAGCAGATACGCAGTATTTT. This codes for CASSPRGLAGVADTQYF.

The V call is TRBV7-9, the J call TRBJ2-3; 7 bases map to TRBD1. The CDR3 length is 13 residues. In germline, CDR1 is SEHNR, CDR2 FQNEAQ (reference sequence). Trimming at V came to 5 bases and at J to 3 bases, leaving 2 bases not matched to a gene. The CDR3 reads CASSRDSTDTQYF. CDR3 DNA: TGTGCCAGCAGCCGGGACAGTACAGATACGCAGTATTTT.

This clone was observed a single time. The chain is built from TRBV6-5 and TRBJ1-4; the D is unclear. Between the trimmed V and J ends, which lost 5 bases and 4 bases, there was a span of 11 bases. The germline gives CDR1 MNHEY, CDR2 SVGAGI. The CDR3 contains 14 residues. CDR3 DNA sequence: TGTGCCAGCAGTGACCCTGGGATTAATGAAAAACTGTTTTTT. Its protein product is CASSDPGINEKLFF.

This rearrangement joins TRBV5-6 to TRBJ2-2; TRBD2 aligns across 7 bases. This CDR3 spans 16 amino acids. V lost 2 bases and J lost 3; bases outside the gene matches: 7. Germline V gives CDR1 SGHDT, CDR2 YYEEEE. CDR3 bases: TGTGCCAGCAGCTTCCAAGCGGGATGGGACACCGGGGAGCTGTTTTTT. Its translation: CASSFQAGWDTGELFF.

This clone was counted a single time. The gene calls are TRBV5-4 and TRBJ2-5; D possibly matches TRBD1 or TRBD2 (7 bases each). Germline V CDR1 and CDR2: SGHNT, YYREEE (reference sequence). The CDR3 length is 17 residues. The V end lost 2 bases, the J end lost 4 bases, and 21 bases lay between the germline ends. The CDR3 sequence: CASSLVGGGRVRETQYF. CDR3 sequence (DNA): TGTGCCAGCAGCTTAGTGGGAGGGGGCCGGGTTAGAGAGACCCAGTACTTC.

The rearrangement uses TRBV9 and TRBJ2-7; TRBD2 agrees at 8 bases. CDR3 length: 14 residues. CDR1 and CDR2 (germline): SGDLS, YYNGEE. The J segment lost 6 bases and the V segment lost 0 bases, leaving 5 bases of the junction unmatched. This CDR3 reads CASSVGVAGPEQYF. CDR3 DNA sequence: TGTGCCAGCAGCGTAGGTGTAGCGGGACCCGAGCAGTACTTC. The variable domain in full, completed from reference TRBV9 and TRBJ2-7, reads DSGVTQTPKHLITATGQRVTLRCSPRSGDLSVYWYQQSLDQGLQFLIQYYNGEERAKGNILERFSAQQFPDLHSELNLSSLELGDSALYFCASSVGVAGPEQYFGPGTRLTVT.

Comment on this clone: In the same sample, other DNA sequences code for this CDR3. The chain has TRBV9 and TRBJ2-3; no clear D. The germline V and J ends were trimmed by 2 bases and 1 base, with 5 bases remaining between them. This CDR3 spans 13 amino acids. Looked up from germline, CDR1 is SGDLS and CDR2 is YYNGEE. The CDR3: CASSVGGTDTQYF. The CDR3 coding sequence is TGTGCCAGCAGCGTTGGGGGCACAGATACGCAGTATTTT.

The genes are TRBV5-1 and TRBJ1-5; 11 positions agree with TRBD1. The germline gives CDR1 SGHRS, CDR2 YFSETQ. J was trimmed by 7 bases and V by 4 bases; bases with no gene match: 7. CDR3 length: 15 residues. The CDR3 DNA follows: TGCGCCAGCAGCCCCGGGGACAGGGGGAAACAGCCCCAGCATTTT. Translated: CASSPGDRGKQPQHF.

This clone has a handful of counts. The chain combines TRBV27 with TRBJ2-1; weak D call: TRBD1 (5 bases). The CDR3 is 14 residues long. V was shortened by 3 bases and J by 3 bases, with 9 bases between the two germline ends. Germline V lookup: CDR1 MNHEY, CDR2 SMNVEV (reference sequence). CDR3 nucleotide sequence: TGTGCCAGCAGTTTTCAGGGTGACTACAATGAGCAGTTCTTC. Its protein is CASSFQGDYNEQFF.